The clone carrying this T cell receptor beta chain occurred many times. Its antigen is not known. Regions amplified from RNA transcripts were the TCR beta CDR3 regions. An initial round of RT-PCR targeting the TCR CDR3 relied on the HTBI primer set. TCRdb fed the multiplex PCR reads into MiXCR, producing one record per CDR3 protein. The sample lists about 400,000 distinct CDR3 sequences; over 12% were seen once. The data stem from a study of T cells in Graves' hyperthyroidism and ophthalmopathy. Germline V CDR1 and CDR2: MNHNY, SVGAGI (reference sequence). The CDR3 consists of 16 residues. Deletions cut 2 bases from V and 0 bases from J, with 13 bases between. Study-wide results and caveats: A 13 V-J signature model discriminated ophthalmopathy versus stable hyperthyroidism. Most clonotypes that expanded in the thyroid above 0.001 also showed up in blood.

Ophthalmopathy cases scored 3 or more on the Clinical Activity Score and 4 or more on NOSPECS grade, with duration below 3 months. Clinical symptoms, serum thyroxine, TRAb, thyroid ultrasound and orbital computed tomography informed diagnoses. The J gene is TRBJ2-5, the V gene TRBV6-6, with D tentatively TRBD1 or TRBD2 (5 bases each). This TCR came from a man younger than 35 with Graves' ophthalmopathy. The source material was blood. CDR3 sequence reads: CASSYGGGANQETQYF. The CDR3 DNA follows: TGTGCCAGCAGTTACGGGGGTGGGGCCAACCAAGAGACCCAGTACTTC.